This T cell receptor beta chain came from a study of control samples from healthy donors and cancer patients. The CDR3 consists of 13 residues. The V and J ends lost 4 bases and 6 bases, in that order; junction bases with no gene match: 3. From germline, CDR1 is MNHEY and CDR2 SMNVEV (reference sequence). Generated by immunoSEQ multiplex PCR, the TCRdb table keeps only in-frame clones and is missing some. This sample has about 75,000 clones, with around 94% found just once. Sequencing was performed on blood. The chain links TRBV27 to TRBJ1-5; TRBD1 aligns across 7 bases. The origin of this receptor is a woman in her 40s in good health. In DNA form, the CDR3 reads TGTGCCAGCAGTTCACAGGGGCGTCAGCCCCAGCATTTT. Translating gives CASSSQGRQPQHF.